Sequencing of this TCR beta chain was carried out in a study of T-cell reconstitution after alpha-beta-depleted transplantation in children. The library targeted TCRbeta and was prepared with unique molecular identifiers. TCRdb analysed the PCR reads with MiXCR anew, one entry per CDR3 protein. The table has fewer than 400,000 distinct CDR3 sequences, around 21% seen once. CDR3 length: 18 amino acids. CDR1 and CDR2 (germline): MGHRA, YSYEKL. The ends lost 2 bases at V and 7 bases at J; junction bases unmatched: 14. This TCR derives from a human donor who donated a stem cell graft to a child with acute myeloid leukemia. The rearrangement links TRBV4-1 to TRBJ2-1; the match to TRBD2 covers 10 bases. The specimen comprised PBMCs from the stem cell graft donor, sampled from the stem cell graft. Here the CDR3 reads CASSQIAGWLAGANEQFF. CDR3 DNA sequence: TGCGCCAGCAGCCAAATTGCGGGGTGGCTAGCGGGAGCAAATGAGCAGTTCTTC.